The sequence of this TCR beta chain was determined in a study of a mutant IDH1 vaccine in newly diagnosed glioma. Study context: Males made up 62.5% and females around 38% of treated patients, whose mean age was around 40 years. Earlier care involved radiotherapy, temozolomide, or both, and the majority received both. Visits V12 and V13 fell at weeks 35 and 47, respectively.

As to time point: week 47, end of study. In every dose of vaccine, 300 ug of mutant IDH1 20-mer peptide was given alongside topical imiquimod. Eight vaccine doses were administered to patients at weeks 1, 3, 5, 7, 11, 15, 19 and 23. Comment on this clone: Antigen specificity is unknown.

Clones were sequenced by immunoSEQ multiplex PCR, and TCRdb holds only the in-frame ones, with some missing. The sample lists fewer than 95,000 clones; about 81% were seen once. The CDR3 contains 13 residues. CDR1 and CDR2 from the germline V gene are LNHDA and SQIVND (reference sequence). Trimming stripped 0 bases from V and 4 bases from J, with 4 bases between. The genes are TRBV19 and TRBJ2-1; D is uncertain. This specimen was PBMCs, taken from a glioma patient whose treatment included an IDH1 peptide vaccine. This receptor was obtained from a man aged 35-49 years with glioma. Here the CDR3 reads CASSIDRYNEQFF. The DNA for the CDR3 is TGTGCCAGTAGTATAGATAGGTACAATGAGCAGTTCTTC. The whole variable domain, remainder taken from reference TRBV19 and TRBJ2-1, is DGGITQSPKYLFRKEGQNVTLSCEQNLNHDAMYWYRQDPGQGLRLIYYSQIVNDFQKGDIAEGYSVSREKKESFPLTVTSAQKNPTAFYLCASSIDRYNEQFFGPGTRLTVL.